A single sample gave rise to the 27 T cell receptor beta chains below, sequenced in a study of T-cell memory formation after mild COVID-19. A single record per CDR3 protein comes from TCRdb applying MiXCR to the 5' RACE reads. The repertoire has around 140,000 distinct CDR3 sequences, roughly a quarter of them found once; the top ten carry approximately 24%. The material sequenced was PBMCs or a T cell subset sorted from them (not recorded which). The receptors originated from an adult woman who had mild COVID-19 (a few samples of this study predate the infection). Cell type and time point are not known.

This chain uses TRBV12-3 or TRBV12-4 with TRBJ2-7, with D perhaps TRBD2 (6 bases). V was trimmed by 7 bases and J by 0 bases, leaving 19 bases between them. The CDR3 spans 16 residues. Written as DNA, the CDR3 is TGTGCCAGCATCCCTTGGGGGGACCAGAACTCCTACGAGCAGTACTTC. It codes for CASIPWGDQNSYEQYF.

This clonotype has a handful of counts. The gene calls are TRBV4-1 and TRBJ1-2, with D hard to call. The germline V gene has CDR1 MGHRA and CDR2 YSYEKL. This CDR3 comprises 15 residues. V gave up 0 bases and J gave up 5 bases, with 13 bases separating them. The CDR3 loop reads CASSQDVTEHYGYTF. For the CDR3, the DNA is TGCGCCAGCAGCCAAGATGTCACAGAGCATTATGGCTACACCTTC.

The chain uses TRBV6-4 and TRBJ1-2, with 11 bases aligning to TRBD1. Trimming removed 6 bases from V and 8 bases from J; junction bases left unmatched: 8. This CDR3 spans 14 amino acids. CDR1 is MRHNA, CDR2 SNTAGT, per germline. For the CDR3, the DNA is TGTGCCAGCAGCCCGGGACAGGGGGGATTAGGCTACACCTTC. It encodes CASSPGQGGLGYTF.

J is TRBJ2-7 and V is TRBV7-9; 9 bases are a match to TRBD1. The V and J ends lost 5 bases and 2 bases, in that order; junction bases with no gene match: 4. This CDR3 has 14 residues. Per germline, CDR1 SEHNR and CDR2 FQNEAQ (reference sequence). The CDR3 nucleotides are TGTGCCAGCAGCGCGGGACAGGGAACCTACGAGCAGTACTTC. This translates into CASSAGQGTYEQYF.

The V and J genes are TRBV7-6 and TRBJ2-1; 13 bases are a match to TRBD2. There are 16 residues in the CDR3. CDR1 is SGHVS, CDR2 FNYEAQ, per germline. The trim removed 5 bases at V and 10 bases at J, leaving 11 bases unmatched. CDR3: CASSLVTSGGAWEQFF. The CDR3 coding sequence is TGTGCCAGCAGCCTCGTTACTAGCGGGGGGGCCTGGGAGCAGTTCTTC. Supplemented by reference TRBV7-6 and TRBJ2-1, the full variable domain reads GAGVSQSPRYKVTKRGQDVALRCDPISGHVSLYWYRQALGQGPEFLTYFNYEAQQDKSGLPNDRFSAERPEGSISTLTIQRTEQRDSAMYRCASSLVTSGGAWEQFFGPGTRLTVL.

This clonotype has just a few counts. The chain joins TRBV6-2 or TRBV6-3 to TRBJ1-1; D gene uncertain. The CDR3 sequence is 12 residues long. Per germline, CDR1 MNHEY and CDR2 SVGEGT. Between the trimmed V and J ends, which lost 8 bases and 0 bases, there was a span of 7 bases. The CDR3 protein is CASFNLNTEAFF. For the CDR3, the DNA is TGTGCCAGCTTTAATTTGAACACTGAAGCTTTCTTT.

In this sample, this clonotype turned up a few times. The rearrangement joins TRBV27 to TRBJ1-2, with D maybe TRBD1 (5 bases). CDR1 is MNHEY, CDR2 SMNVEV, per germline (reference sequence). CDR3 length: 14 residues. The germline V and J ends were trimmed by 1 base and 8 bases, with 14 bases remaining between them. The CDR3: CASSLFGGSGGYTF. The CDR3 bases are TGTGCCAGCAGTTTATTCGGGGGATCTGGGGGCTACACCTTC.

CDR3 coding DNA: TGTGCCACCAGGGACAGTGGGGAGCTGTTTTTT. This encodes CATRDSGELFF. V gene TRBV24-1 combines with J gene TRBJ2-2; D is possibly TRBD1 (6 bases). From germline, CDR1 is KGHDR and CDR2 SFDVKD. This CDR3 has 11 residues. With 7 bases removed from V and 8 bases from J, the gap between germline ends came to 7 bases.

In its sample, this clonotype was seen a few times. The V gene is TRBV5-6, the J gene TRBJ2-7; 9 bases agree with TRBD1. Germline V CDR1 and CDR2: SGHDT, YYEEEE. V lost 4 bases and J lost 6; bases outside the gene matches: 5. The CDR3 has 13 amino acids. DNA for the CDR3: TGTGCCAGCAGCCCGTGGACAGGGGCCGAGCAGTACTTC. Translating gives CASSPWTGAEQYF.

This clonotype is a singleton in its sample. This chain connects TRBV2 to TRBJ2-1, with D tentatively TRBD1 (6 bases). Trimming took 6 bases from V and 8 from J, leaving 11 bases between them. The CDR3 extends over 12 amino acids. Germline CDR1 is SNHLY and CDR2 is FYNNEI. CDR3 bases: TGTGCCAGCAGACAGGGTAATCATGAGCAGTTCTTC. Its protein product is CASRQGNHEQFF.

The gene calls are TRBV7-2 and TRBJ2-7; D is possibly TRBD2 (5 bases). This CDR3 contains 15 residues. Germline V gene data show CDR1 as SGHTA and CDR2 as FQGNSA. V gave up 2 bases and J gave up 0 bases, with 11 bases separating them. The CDR3 region has the DNA TGTGCCAGCAGCTTATTTGGCGGGCCCTCCTACGAGCAGTACTTC. As protein: CASSLFGGPSYEQYF. Supplemented by reference TRBV7-2 and TRBJ2-7, the full variable domain reads GAGVSQSPSNKVTEKGKDVELRCDPISGHTALYWYRQSLGQGLEFLIYFQGNSAPDKSGLPSDRFSAERTGGSVSTLTIQRTQQEDSAVYLCASSLFGGPSYEQYFGPGTRLTVT.

The chain uses TRBV9 and TRBJ2-2; D is possibly TRBD2 (7 bases). The CDR3 runs 15 residues. Per the germline V gene, CDR1 is SGDLS and CDR2 is YYNGEE. V was shortened by 4 bases and J by 4 bases, with 14 bases between the two germline ends. The CDR3 sequence: CASSPYGGPTGELFF. CDR3 in DNA: TGTGCCAGCAGCCCCTACGGGGGGCCCACCGGGGAGCTGTTTTTT.

This chain joins TRBV7-9 and TRBJ2-7; TRBD2 is a possible D gene (6 bases). The CDR3 sequence is 15 residues long. The V and J ends lost 5 bases and 1 base respectively, with 15 bases between them. Germline CDR1 reads SEHNR; CDR2 reads FQNEAQ (reference sequence). The chain's CDR3 is CASSLPGLLSYEQYF. In DNA, the CDR3 is TGTGCCAGCAGCCTTCCGGGACTCCTATCCTACGAGCAGTACTTC.

V gene TRBV11-3 combines with J gene TRBJ1-1, with no clear D. CDR3 length: 13 amino acids. The germline V and J ends were trimmed by 3 bases and 4 bases, with 9 bases remaining between them. Germline V lookup: CDR1 SGHNT, CDR2 YENEEA. The CDR3 reads CASSLGQSTEAFF. CDR3 DNA sequence: TGTGCCAGCAGCTTGGGTCAGTCCACTGAAGCTTTCTTT.

This clonotype was counted between two and nine times. The chain carries TRBV4-1 and TRBJ1-2, with TRBD1 matching 11 bases. Germline V CDR1 and CDR2: MGHRA, YSYEKL. The V segment lost 1 base and the J segment 8 bases; nucleotides outside the gene matches: 6. The CDR3 has 15 residues. This CDR3 reads CASSQGTGGAGGYTF. The CDR3 DNA is TGCGCCAGCAGCCAAGGGACAGGGGGCGCCGGGGGCTACACCTTC.

This chain joins TRBV25-1 and TRBJ1-1; D uncertain. The V end lost 8 bases, the J end lost 1 base, and 11 bases lay between the germline ends. This CDR3 is built from 13 residues. CDR1 is MGHDK, CDR2 SYGVNS, per germline. As DNA, the CDR3 is TGTGCCAGCGGGATTTCGGGGAACACTGAAGCTTTCTTT. Its translation: CASGISGNTEAFF.

This chain's CDR3 is CATSRGGTAKNIQYF. CDR3 in DNA: TGTGCCACCAGCAGAGGTGGGACGGCCAAAAACATTCAGTACTTC. V and J are TRBV15 and TRBJ2-4; D might be TRBD1 or TRBD2, each matching 5 bases. The CDR3 loop spans 15 amino acids. Trimming shortened V by 1 base and J by 1 base, and 8 bases separated the two germline ends. Germline V gene lookup returns CDR1 LNHNV and CDR2 YYDKDF (reference sequence).

The chain links TRBV15 to TRBJ2-5; TRBD2 might be the D (6 bases). The CDR3 extends over 15 amino acids. CDR1 and CDR2 (germline): LNHNV, YYDKDF (reference sequence). V lost 1 base and J lost 10, with 19 bases in between. CDR3 DNA sequence: TGTGCCACCAGCAGAGTTCGCGGGGCCCTCGGGGGCCAGTACTTC. It specifies CATSRVRGALGGQYF.

This clonotype was detected only a few times. The gene calls are TRBV4-1 and TRBJ1-2, with D possibly being TRBD1 (5 bases). The CDR3 has 13 amino acids. Germline V gives CDR1 MGHRA, CDR2 YSYEKL. V lost 1 base and J 4 bases, leaving 7 bases between the germline ends. The CDR3 region has the DNA TGCGCCAGCAGCCAAGGGGGCACCTATGGCTACACCTTC. Protein product: CASSQGGTYGYTF.

The chain combines TRBV10-3 with TRBJ1-1; D is unresolved. Trimming took off 8 bases at V and 5 bases at J, with 9 bases between the two ends. CDR1 and CDR2 (germline): ENHRY, SYGVKD. The CDR3 runs 11 residues. In DNA form, the CDR3 reads TGTGCCATCGCGACGACGACTGAAGCTTTCTTT. Its protein product is CAIATTTEAFF.

J is TRBJ1-3 and V is TRBV7-6; D is unclear. The germline V gene has CDR1 SGHVS and CDR2 FNYEAQ. Trimming took 0 bases from V and 0 from J, leaving 12 bases between them. The CDR3 consists of 17 residues. The chain's CDR3 is CASSLAPIRVSGNTIYF. DNA for the CDR3: TGTGCCAGCAGCTTAGCTCCAATCCGGGTCTCTGGAAACACCATATATTTT.

The genes are TRBV7-2 and TRBJ2-1, with a possible D match to TRBD2 (6 bases). Germline-derived CDR1 and CDR2 are SGHTA and FQGNSA. The ends were cut back, 5 bases at V and 0 bases at J, with 20 bases in the middle. This CDR3 has 18 amino acids. The chain's CDR3 is CASSPRPGAESSYNEQFF. The CDR3 DNA reads TGTGCCAGCAGCCCGCGTCCGGGAGCGGAGAGCTCCTACAATGAGCAGTTCTTC.

This chain uses TRBV5-1 with TRBJ1-1; no clear D. This CDR3 contains 14 residues. V shed 0 bases and J shed 0 bases, with 6 bases lying between them. Germline V gives CDR1 SGHRS, CDR2 YFSETQ. The DNA of the CDR3 is TGCGCCAGCAGCTTGGTTCAGATGAACACTGAAGCTTTCTTT. Residues: CASSLVQMNTEAFF.

V is TRBV20-1 and J is TRBJ2-3; the D is unclear. The V gene lost 1 base and the J gene lost 6 bases, with 5 bases spanning the gap. Germline V CDR1 and CDR2: DFQATT, SNEGSKA (reference sequence). The CDR3 consists of 11 residues. Here the CDR3 DNA reads TGCAGTGCTAGAGGTTTGGATACGCAGTATTTT. Translating gives CSARGLDTQYF.

V usage is TRBV20-1 and J usage is TRBJ2-7, with TRBD2 matching over 9 bases. This CDR3 region has 14 residues. V lost 0 bases to trimming and J lost 4 bases; unmatched junction nucleotides: 4. The germline CDR1 and CDR2 sequences are DFQATT and SNEGSKA (reference sequence). CDR3 sequence: CSAREMAGGYEQYF. DNA for the CDR3: TGCAGTGCTAGAGAAATGGCGGGGGGGTACGAGCAGTACTTC.

This clonotype was seen just once. This chain links TRBV15 with TRBJ1-4, with 9 bases aligning to TRBD1. CDR3 length: 15 residues. Germline assignment: CDR1 LNHNV and CDR2 YYDKDF (reference sequence). The J segment lost 7 bases and the V segment lost 4 bases, leaving 7 bases of the junction unmatched. The CDR3 spells CATSTWTGEGEKLFF. CDR3 nucleotide sequence: TGTGCCACCAGCACTTGGACAGGGGAAGGTGAAAAACTGTTTTTT.

J is TRBJ1-2 and V is TRBV4-1; a weak D match, TRBD1 (6 bases). CDR1 and CDR2 (germline): MGHRA, YSYEKL. The CDR3 totals 14 residues. Deletions cut 0 bases from V and 6 bases from J, with 11 bases between. CDR3: CASSQDWGADGYTF. The CDR3 nucleotides are TGCGCCAGCAGCCAAGATTGGGGGGCGGATGGCTACACCTTC.